The clone carrying this TCR beta chain was seen once. Its target is not known. In germline, CDR1 is SGHAT, CDR2 FQNNGV. The CDR3 is made up of 15 amino acids. After removal of 5 bases from V and 1 base from J, the junction contained 7 bases not matched to a gene. PCR involved 60 Vbeta and 13 Jbeta primers. Clones were sequenced by immunoSEQ multiplex PCR, and TCRdb holds only the in-frame ones, with some missing. The sample consists of 130,000 or so clones, around 75% of them appearing once. This sample stems from a study of cytomegalovirus exposure and HLA in healthy donors. Study-wide points: Indistinguishability led to the exclusion of some V segments, TRBV6-2 and TRBV6-3 included. Reports state that TCR beta sequences accurately predicted most subjects' HLA-A and HLA-B alleles.

Although they were nominally healthy when sampled, donors likely had unrecorded immune exposures. The sequencing sample was made of PBMCs. This clonotype was obtained from a man aged 25-45 years in good health and CMV-seronegative. The genes are TRBV11-2 and TRBJ2-5; 7 bases agree with TRBD2. The CDR3 nucleotides read TGTGCCAGCAGCACACCCCGCGGGGGCCAAGAGACCCAGTACTTC. It is translated as CASSTPRGGQETQYF.